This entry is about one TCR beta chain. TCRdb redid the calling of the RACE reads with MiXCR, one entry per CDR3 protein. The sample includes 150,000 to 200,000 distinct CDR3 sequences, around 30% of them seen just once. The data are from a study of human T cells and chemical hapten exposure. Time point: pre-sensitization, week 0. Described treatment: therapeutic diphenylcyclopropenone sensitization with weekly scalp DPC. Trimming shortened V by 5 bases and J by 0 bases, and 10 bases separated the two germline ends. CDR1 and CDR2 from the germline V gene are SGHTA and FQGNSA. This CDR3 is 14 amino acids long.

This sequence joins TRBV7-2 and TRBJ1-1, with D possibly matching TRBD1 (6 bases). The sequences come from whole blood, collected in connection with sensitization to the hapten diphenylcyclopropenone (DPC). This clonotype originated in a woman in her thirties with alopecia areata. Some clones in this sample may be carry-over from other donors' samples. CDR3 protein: CASSPHRVNTEAFF. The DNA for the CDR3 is TGTGCCAGCAGCCCCCACAGGGTGAACACTGAAGCTTTCTTT.